These 12 T cell receptor beta chains were sequenced from one sample in a study of T cell responses to AZD1222 COVID-19 vaccine. The method was immunoSEQ multiplex PCR; TCRdb's version includes in-frame clones alone and lacks a portion of them. The sample lists roughly 140,000 clones, under 95% occurring once. Source: peripheral blood, taken on day 0 of AZD1222 vaccination. These TCRs come from an adult in good health.

At least ten counts were recorded for this clone. V gene TRBV20-1 combines with J gene TRBJ2-7, with D possibly being TRBD1 (6 bases). The CDR3 is 11 amino acids. Trimming took off 6 bases at V and 4 bases at J, with 10 bases between the two ends. CDR1 and CDR2 from the germline V gene are DFQATT and SNEGSKA (reference sequence). As DNA, the CDR3 is TGCAGTGCCTTGGACAGTTACGAGCAGTACTTC. Protein: CSALDSYEQYF.

The chain links TRBV9 to TRBJ1-3; no clear D gene. The CDR3 runs 15 residues. Trimming left V 0 bases short and J 4 bases short, with 11 bases between. Germline values: CDR1 SGDLS, CDR2 YYNGEE. CDR3 sequence: CASSVDPAIGNTIYF. CDR3 in DNA: TGTGCCAGCAGCGTAGACCCAGCGATAGGAAACACCATATATTTT.

The chain is built from TRBV10-2 and TRBJ2-1; 14 bases are shared with TRBD2. The CDR3 length is 17 residues. Germline trimming cut 5 bases from V and 4 bases from J; bases unmatched to any gene: 7. CDR1 and CDR2 (germline): WSHSY, SAAADI. CDR3 protein: CASSWTSGGSNYNEQFF. The CDR3 DNA is TGCGCCAGCAGTTGGACTAGCGGGGGGTCAAATTACAATGAGCAGTTCTTC.

V gene TRBV6-4 combines with J gene TRBJ2-2, with TRBD2 identical over 10 bases. This CDR3 spans 15 amino acids. Trimming removed 7 bases from V and 1 base from J; junction bases left unmatched: 3. CDR1 MRHNA and CDR2 SNTAGT come from the germline V gene. Here the CDR3 reads CASTRLAGNTGELFF. The CDR3 DNA follows: TGTGCCAGCACACGACTAGCGGGGAACACCGGGGAGCTGTTTTTT.

The V gene is TRBV5-4, the J gene TRBJ1-2; D is perhaps TRBD1 (6 bases). The length of the CDR3 is 14 residues. Germline CDR1 and CDR2: SGHNT and YYREEE (reference sequence). V lost 4 bases to trimming and J lost 7 bases, with 17 bases between them. The CDR3 region has the DNA TGTGCCAGCAGCGGGGGGGGGCCAAGGTTTGGCTACACCTTC. It encodes CASSGGGPRFGYTF.

This clone was recorded once. The V and J genes are TRBV6-2 or TRBV6-3 and TRBJ2-1; 9 bases agree with TRBD1. Trimming cost V 6 bases and J 4 bases; bases outside gene matches: 4. CDR1 and CDR2 (germline): MNHEY, SVGEGT. This CDR3 region has 14 residues. The CDR3 DNA reads as TGTGCCAGCAGCCAAGGACAGGGGTACAATGAGCAGTTCTTC. Its translation: CASSQGQGYNEQFF.

V is TRBV9 and J is TRBJ2-3; tentatively, D is TRBD2 (7 bases). The CDR3 contains 16 residues. Per the germline V gene, CDR1 is SGDLS and CDR2 is YYNGEE. The V end was cut by 0 bases, the J end by 3 bases, with 14 bases between. The CDR3 spells CASSVGSGGGTDTQYF. In nucleotides, the CDR3 is TGTGCCAGCAGCGTAGGTTCGGGGGGCGGGACAGATACGCAGTATTTT.

This chain uses TRBV4-2 with TRBJ2-7; D remains ambiguous. Germline-derived CDR1 and CDR2 are LGHNA and YNFKEQ. The length of the CDR3 is 14 residues. V was clipped by 1 base and J by 2 bases, with 9 bases between them. CDR3 sequence: CASSQALETYEQYF. CDR3 DNA sequence: TGTGCCAGCAGCCAAGCCTTAGAAACCTACGAGCAGTACTTC.

V is TRBV5-1 and J is TRBJ2-7, with D unclear. Trimming stripped 1 base from V and 6 bases from J, with 8 bases between. CDR1 SGHRS and CDR2 YFSETQ come from the germline V gene. This CDR3 is built from 12 residues. The CDR3 loop reads CASSLPGSEQYF. DNA for the CDR3: TGCGCCAGCAGCTTGCCCGGGTCCGAGCAGTACTTC.

This clone was seen only once. V and J are TRBV7-9 and TRBJ2-5; 8 bases are a match to TRBD2. The germline CDR1 and CDR2 sequences are SEHNR and FQNEAQ (reference sequence). CDR3 size: 14 residues. The J segment lost 3 bases and the V segment lost 5 bases, leaving 5 bases of the junction unmatched. Here the CDR3 DNA reads TGTGCCAGCAGCCTAAGCGGGGGCAAAGAGACCCAGTACTTC. Translation gives CASSLSGGKETQYF.

V usage is TRBV19 and J usage is TRBJ2-3; 9 bases are a match to TRBD2. This CDR3 has 17 amino acids. Trimming at V came to 4 bases and at J to 4 bases, leaving 12 bases not matched to a gene. Per the germline V gene, CDR1 is LNHDA and CDR2 is SQIVND (reference sequence). The DNA for the CDR3 is TGTGCCAGTAGTACCCCTCGGGGCGGGAGGGATCCAGATACGCAGTATTTT. It translates to CASSTPRGGRDPDTQYF.

The rearrangement uses TRBV5-4 and TRBJ2-6, with 8 bases fitting TRBD2. J gave up 4 bases and V 4 bases, and 7 bases lay outside the gene matches. The CDR3 extends over 16 amino acids. Germline values: CDR1 SGHNT, CDR2 YYREEE (reference sequence). The CDR3 DNA reads TGTGCCAGCAGCCCGGGGGGGGCGTCCGGGGCCAACGTCCTGACTTTC. As protein: CASSPGGASGANVLTF.